This T cell receptor beta chain was obtained from a study of CD8 T cells in ankylosing spondylitis. MiXCR, applied by TCRdb to the 5' RACE reads, yields one record per CDR3 protein. The profile shows 330,000 or so distinct CDR3 sequences, 7.5% to 9% of them singletons. This clonotype was detected only a few times. The antigen is unknown. A read error may produce the germline difference seen at one junction end. Broader study findings: Researchers report that disease-linked clones proved CD8+ and relatively rare in peripheral blood. Previously reported in reactive arthritis synovial fluid and blood were some of the motif variants. Matched synovial fluid from ankylosing spondylitis patients was reported to be enriched for disease-linked clones. Characteristic of ankylosing spondylitis blood, it appeared, was a TCR beta motif comprising about eight highly homologous variants.

Germline CDR1 is SGHVS and CDR2 is FQNEAQ. CDR3 length: 16 residues. The V and J genes are TRBV7-8 and TRBJ1-3; D is undetermined. Sequencing input: blood, either unsorted or a sorted T cell fraction (not recorded which). The sequence came from a male donor with ankylosing spondylitis. As DNA, the CDR3 is TGTGCCAGCAGCTTAGTATGGTCCGCCTCTGAAAACACCATATATTTT. Protein sequence: CASSLVWSASENTIYF. Full variable domain (rest looked up from reference TRBV7-8 and TRBJ1-3): GAGVSQSPRYKVAKRGQDVALRCDPISGHVSLFWYQQALGQGPEFLTYFQNEAQLDKSGLPSDRFFAERPEGSVSTLKIQRTQQEDSAVYLCASSLVWSASENTIYFGEGSWLTVV.